This T cell receptor (beta chain) came from a study of T cell clonotyping in hematopoietic cell transplantation. In the case of this clone: What it binds is not known.

This CDR3 has 16 residues. Germline CDR1 and CDR2: SGHRS and YFSETQ. The ends were cut back, 0 bases at V and 3 bases at J, with 14 bases in the middle. Study-wide results and caveats: At the given depth, recipient repertoires were over 95% de novo clonotypes. Pathologically expanded recipient clonotypes increased progressively from day 30 to day 180 as diversity fell.

Clones were read by immunoSEQ multiplex PCR, and TCRdb kept only the in-frame ones, dropping some. The sample consists of more than 65,000 clones, 90% to 95% of them appearing once. The TCR originated in a man aged 50-59 years in good health. Some clones in this sample may be carry-over from other donors' samples. The chain employs TRBV5-1 and TRBJ2-3, with D possibly being TRBD2 (5 bases). Source material: peripheral blood mononuclear cells. The CDR3 DNA reads TGCGCCAGCAGCTTGGACGGGGTTATAACAACAGATACGCAGTATTTT. It yields the protein CASSLDGVITTDTQYF.